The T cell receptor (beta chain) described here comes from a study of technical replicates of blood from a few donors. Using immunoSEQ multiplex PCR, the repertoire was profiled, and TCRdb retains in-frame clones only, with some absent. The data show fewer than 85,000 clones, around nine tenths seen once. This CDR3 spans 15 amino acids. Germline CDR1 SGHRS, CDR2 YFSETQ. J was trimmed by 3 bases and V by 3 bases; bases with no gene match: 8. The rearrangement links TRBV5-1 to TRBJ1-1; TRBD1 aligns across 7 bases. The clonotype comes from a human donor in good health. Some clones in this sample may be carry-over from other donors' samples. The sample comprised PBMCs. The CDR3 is CASSWGRGSDTEAFF. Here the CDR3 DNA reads TGCGCCAGCAGCTGGGGCAGGGGGTCGGACACTGAAGCTTTCTTT.